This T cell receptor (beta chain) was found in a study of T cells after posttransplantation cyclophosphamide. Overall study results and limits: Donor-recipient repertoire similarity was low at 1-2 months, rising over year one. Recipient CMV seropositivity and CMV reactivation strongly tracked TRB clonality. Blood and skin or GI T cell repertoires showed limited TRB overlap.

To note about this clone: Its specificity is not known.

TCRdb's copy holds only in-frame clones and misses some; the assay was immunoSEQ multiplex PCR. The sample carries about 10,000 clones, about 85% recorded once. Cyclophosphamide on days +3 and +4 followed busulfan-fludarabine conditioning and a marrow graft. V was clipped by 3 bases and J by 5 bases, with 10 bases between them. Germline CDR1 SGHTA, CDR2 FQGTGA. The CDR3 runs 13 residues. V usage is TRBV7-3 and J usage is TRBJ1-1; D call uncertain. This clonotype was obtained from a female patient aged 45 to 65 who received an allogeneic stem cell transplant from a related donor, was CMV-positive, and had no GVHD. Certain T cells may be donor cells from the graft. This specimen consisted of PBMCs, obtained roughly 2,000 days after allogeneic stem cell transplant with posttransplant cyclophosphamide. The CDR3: CASSFGKGTEAFF. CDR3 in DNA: TGTGCCAGCAGCTTCGGGAAGGGAACTGAAGCTTTCTTT.